This T cell receptor (beta chain) is drawn from a study of shared clonotypes between healthy human individuals. In the source study's methods: Filtering differed for immunoSEQ, which gave only junction sequences without quality scores. Here immunoSEQ multiplex PCR was the method, and the copy in TCRdb shows in-frame clones only, minus some. Clonal size and the V and J genes are those of that table, whereas D and trimming came from the DNA. The table includes some 2,400,000 clones, approximately 96% detected once. General observations from the study: Since donors were few, the genetic and exposure-history diversity represented was limited. Clonotypes shared by all four donors outscored non-shared clonotypes in generation probability. Sequencing depth was expected to affect clonotype sharing among donors.

CDR3 length: 14 residues. V lost 3 bases, J lost 12 bases, and 18 bases lay in between. CDR1 is SGHNT and CDR2 is YENEEA in the germline V gene. Turning to this clone: Its antigen is not identified.

Source material: naive CD4+ T cells sorted from blood. Subset given: CD45RA+ positively selected. The sequence was collected from a man aged 18 to 30 in good health. The rearrangement uses TRBV11-3 and TRBJ2-1; possibly TRBD1 or TRBD2 for D (5 bases each). The CDR3 loop is CASSFGTRNDGQFF. The CDR3 DNA sequence: TGTGCCAGCAGCTTTGGGACCAGAAATGACGGGCAGTTCTTC.